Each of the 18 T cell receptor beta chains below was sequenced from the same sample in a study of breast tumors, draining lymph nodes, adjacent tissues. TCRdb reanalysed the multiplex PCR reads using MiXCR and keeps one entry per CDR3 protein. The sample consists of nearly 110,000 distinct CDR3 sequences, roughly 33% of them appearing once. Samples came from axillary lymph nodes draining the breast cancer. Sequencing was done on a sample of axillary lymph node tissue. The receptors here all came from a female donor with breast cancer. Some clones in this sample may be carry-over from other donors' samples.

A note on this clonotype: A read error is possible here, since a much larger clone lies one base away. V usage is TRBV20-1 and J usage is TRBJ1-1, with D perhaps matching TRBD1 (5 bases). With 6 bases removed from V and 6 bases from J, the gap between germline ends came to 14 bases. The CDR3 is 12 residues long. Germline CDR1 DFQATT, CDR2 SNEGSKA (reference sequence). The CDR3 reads CSAGRGGAEAFF. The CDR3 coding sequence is TGCAGTGCGGGACGGGGAGGCGCTGAAGCTTTCTTT.

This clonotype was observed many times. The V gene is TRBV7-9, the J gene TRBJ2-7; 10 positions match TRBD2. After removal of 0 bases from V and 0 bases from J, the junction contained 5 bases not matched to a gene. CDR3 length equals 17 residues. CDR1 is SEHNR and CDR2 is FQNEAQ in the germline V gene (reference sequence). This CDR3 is CASSLALGLAVSYEQYF. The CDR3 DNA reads TGTGCCAGCAGCTTAGCCCTAGGACTAGCGGTCTCCTACGAGCAGTACTTC.

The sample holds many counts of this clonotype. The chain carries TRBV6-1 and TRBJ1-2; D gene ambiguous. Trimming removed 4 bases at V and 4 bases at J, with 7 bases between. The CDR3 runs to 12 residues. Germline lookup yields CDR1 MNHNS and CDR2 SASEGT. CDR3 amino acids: CASSAGFYGYTF. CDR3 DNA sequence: TGTGCCAGCAGTGCGGGGTTCTATGGCTACACCTTC.

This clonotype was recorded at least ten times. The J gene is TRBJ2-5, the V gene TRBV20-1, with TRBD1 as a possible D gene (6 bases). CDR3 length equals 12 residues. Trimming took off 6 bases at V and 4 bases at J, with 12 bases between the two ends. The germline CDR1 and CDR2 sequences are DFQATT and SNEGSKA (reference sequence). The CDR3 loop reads CSANGQRETQYF. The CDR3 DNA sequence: TGCAGTGCCAACGGACAGAGAGAGACCCAGTACTTC.

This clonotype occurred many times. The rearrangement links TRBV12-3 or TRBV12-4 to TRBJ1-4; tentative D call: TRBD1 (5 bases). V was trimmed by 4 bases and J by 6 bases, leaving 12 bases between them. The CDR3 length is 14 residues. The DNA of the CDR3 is TGTGCCAGCAGTTCCGGGACGGCATATGAAAAACTGTTTTTT. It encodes CASSSGTAYEKLFF.

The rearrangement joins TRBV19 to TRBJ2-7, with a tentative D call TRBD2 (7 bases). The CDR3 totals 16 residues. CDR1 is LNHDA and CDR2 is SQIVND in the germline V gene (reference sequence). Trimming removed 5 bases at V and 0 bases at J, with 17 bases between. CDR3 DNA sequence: TGTGCCAGTAGTCGGGGAGGGGGAGGACTCTCCTACGAGCAGTACTTC. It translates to CASSRGGGGLSYEQYF.

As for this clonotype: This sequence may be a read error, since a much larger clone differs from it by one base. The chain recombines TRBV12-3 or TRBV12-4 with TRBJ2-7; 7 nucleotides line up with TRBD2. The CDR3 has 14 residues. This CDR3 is CASGFGAGAYEQYF. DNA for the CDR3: TGTGCCAGCGGTTTCGGGGCGGGGGCCTACGAGCAGTACTTC.

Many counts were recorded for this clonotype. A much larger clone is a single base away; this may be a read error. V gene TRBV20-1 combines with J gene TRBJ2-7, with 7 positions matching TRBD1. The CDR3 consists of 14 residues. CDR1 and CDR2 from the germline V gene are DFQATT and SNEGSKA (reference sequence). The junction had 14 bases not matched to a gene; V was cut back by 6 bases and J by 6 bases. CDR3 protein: CSARPGQYASEQYF. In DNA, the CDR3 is TGCAGTGCCAGACCGGGACAGTACGCCTCCGAGCAGTACTTC.

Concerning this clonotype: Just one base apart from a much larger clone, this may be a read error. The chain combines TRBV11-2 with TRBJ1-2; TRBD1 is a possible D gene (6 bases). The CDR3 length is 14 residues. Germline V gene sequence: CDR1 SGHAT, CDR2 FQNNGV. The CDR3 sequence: CASSLDRGAGGYAF. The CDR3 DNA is TGTGCCAGCAGCTTAGATCGGGGGGCTGGAGGCTACGCCTTC.

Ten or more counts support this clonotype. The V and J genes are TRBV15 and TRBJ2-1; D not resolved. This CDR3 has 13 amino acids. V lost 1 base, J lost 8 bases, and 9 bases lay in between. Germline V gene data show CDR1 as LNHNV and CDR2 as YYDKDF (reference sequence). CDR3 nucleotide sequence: TGTGCCACCAGCAGAGGGTTAGACTATGAGCAGTTCTTC. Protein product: CATSRGLDYEQFF. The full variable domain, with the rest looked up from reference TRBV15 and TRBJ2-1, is DAMVIQNPRYQVTQFGKPVTLSCSQTLNHNVMYWYQQKSSQAPKLLFHYYDKDFNNEADTPDNFQSRRPNTSFCFLDIRSPGLGDTAMYLCATSRGLDYEQFFGPGTRLTVL.

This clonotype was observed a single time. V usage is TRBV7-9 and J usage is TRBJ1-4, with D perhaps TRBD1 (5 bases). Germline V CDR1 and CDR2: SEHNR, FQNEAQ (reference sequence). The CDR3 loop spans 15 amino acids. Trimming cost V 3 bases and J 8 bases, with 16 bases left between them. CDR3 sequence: CASSLGETVVEKLFF. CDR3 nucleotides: TGTGCCAGCAGCTTGGGGGAGACAGTGGTAGAAAAACTGTTTTTT.

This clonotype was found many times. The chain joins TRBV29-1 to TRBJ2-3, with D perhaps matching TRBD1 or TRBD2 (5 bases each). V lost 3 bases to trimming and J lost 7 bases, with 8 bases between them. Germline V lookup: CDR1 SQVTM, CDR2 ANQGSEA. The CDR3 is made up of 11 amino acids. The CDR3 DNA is TGCAGCGTTGACAGGGACCATACGCAGTATTTT. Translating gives CSVDRDHTQYF.

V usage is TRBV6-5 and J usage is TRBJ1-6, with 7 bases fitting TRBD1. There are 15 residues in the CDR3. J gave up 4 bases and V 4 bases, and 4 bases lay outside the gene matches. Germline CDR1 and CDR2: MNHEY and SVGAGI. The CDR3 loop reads CASSFQGQYNSPLHF. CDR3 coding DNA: TGTGCCAGCAGTTTCCAGGGACAGTATAATTCACCCCTCCACTTT.

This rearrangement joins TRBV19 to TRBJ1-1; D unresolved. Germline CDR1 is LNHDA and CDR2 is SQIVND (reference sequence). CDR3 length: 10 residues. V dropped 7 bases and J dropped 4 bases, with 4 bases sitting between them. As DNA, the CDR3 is TGTGCCAGTACGAGCACTGAAGCTTTCTTT. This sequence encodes CASTSTEAFF.

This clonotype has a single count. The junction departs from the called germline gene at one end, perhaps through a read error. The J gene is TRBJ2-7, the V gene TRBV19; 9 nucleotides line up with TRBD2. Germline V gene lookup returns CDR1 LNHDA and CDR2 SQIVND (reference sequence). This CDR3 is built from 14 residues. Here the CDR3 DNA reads TGCGCCAGTAGTAGCGGGAGAAACAACAATGAGCAGTACTTC. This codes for CASSSGRNNNEQYF.

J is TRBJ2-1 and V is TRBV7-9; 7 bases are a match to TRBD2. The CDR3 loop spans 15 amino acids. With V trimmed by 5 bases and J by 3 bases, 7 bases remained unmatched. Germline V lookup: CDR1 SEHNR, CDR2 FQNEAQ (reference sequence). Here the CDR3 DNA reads TGTGCCAGCAGCGAGAGAAGCGGGAACTACAATGAGCAGTTCTTC. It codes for CASSERSGNYNEQFF. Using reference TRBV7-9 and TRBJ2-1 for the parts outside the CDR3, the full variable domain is DTGVSQNPRHKITKRGQNVTFRCDPISEHNRLYWYRQTLGQGPEFLTYFQNEAQLEKSRLLSDRFSAERPKGSFSTLEIQRTEQGDSAMYLCASSERSGNYNEQFFGPGTRLTVL.

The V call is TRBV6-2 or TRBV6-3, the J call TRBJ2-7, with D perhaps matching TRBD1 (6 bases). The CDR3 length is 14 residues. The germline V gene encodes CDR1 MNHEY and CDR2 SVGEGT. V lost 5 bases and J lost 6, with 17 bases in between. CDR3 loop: CASSHLTGFSEQYF. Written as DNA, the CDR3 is TGTGCCAGCAGTCACCTTACAGGGTTCAGCGAGCAGTACTTC.

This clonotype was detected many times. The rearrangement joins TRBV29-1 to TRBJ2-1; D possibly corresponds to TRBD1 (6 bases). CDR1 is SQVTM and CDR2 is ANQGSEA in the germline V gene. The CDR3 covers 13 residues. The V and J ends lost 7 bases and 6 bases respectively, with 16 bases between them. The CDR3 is CSGATGPGNEQFF. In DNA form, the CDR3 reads TGCAGCGGTGCTACAGGGCCCGGCAATGAGCAGTTCTTC.